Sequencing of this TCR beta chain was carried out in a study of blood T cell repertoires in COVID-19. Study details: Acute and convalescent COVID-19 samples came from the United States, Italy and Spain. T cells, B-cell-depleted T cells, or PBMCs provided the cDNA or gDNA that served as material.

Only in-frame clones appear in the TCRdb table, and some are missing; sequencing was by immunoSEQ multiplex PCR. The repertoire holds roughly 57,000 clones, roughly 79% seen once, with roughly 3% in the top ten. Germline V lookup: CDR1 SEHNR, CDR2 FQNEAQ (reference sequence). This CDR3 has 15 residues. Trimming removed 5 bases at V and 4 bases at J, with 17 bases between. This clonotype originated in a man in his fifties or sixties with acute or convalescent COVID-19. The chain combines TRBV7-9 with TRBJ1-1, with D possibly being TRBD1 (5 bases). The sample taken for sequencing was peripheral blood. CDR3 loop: CASSPRGITGTEAFF. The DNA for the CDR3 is TGTGCCAGCAGCCCCCGGGGGATCACGGGCACTGAAGCTTTCTTT.